This TCR beta chain was sequenced for a study of graft-versus-host responses after intestinal transplantation. For the study at large: Recipients were all induced with anti-thymocyte globulin, then given tacrolimus and steroids for 2 to 4 years.

With respect to this clone: The antigen is undetermined.

Sequencing used immunoSEQ multiplex PCR; TCRdb keeps in-frame clones, though not all of them. The sample lists around 120,000 clones, approximately 92% seen once, with around 0.12% in the top ten. The TCR originated in a human donor who received an intestinal transplant. Sequenced here: unstimulated CD4+ T cells sorted from spleen or lymph node cells, sampled before intestinal transplant.

CDR3 in DNA: TGTGCCAGCAGGACAGGGGGGGACTACGAGCAGTACTTC. Residues: CASRTGGDYEQYF. The chain recombines TRBV6-5 with TRBJ2-7; 9 nucleotides line up with TRBD1. Losses at the gene ends were 6 bases for V and 3 bases for J; bases not matched to a gene: 3. The germline V gene has CDR1 MNHEY and CDR2 SVGAGI. The CDR3 is 13 amino acids.